This T cell receptor beta chain was found in a study of T cell responses to AZD1222 COVID-19 vaccine. Study results and caveats: Across the whole spike, CD4 TCRs peaked at regions 160-218 and 743-854.

With regard to this clone: Its antigen remains unknown.

The CDR3 has 15 amino acids. Germline CDR1 reads SGHDT; CDR2 reads YYEEEE. The junction had 10 bases not matched to a gene; V was cut back by 4 bases and J by 3 bases. Assay used: immunoSEQ multiplex PCR; TCRdb lists only in-frame clones, some missing. The sample includes roughly 100,000 clones, approximately 87% of them seen just once. The TCR sequence derives from an adult in good health. The material was peripheral blood, obtained on day 0 of AZD1222 vaccination. V gene TRBV5-6 combines with J gene TRBJ2-7; TRBD1 matches 7 bases. CDR3 protein: CASSNRDSPYYEQYF. Written as DNA, the CDR3 is TGTGCCAGCAGCAACCGGGACAGCCCTTACTACGAGCAGTACTTC. Full variable domain (missing parts from reference TRBV5-6 and TRBJ2-7): DAGVTQSPTHLIKTRGQQVTLRCSPKSGHDTVSWYQQALGQGPQFIFQYYEEEERQRGNFPDRFSGHQFPNYSSELNVNALLLGDSALYLCASSNRDSPYYEQYFGPGTRLTVT.